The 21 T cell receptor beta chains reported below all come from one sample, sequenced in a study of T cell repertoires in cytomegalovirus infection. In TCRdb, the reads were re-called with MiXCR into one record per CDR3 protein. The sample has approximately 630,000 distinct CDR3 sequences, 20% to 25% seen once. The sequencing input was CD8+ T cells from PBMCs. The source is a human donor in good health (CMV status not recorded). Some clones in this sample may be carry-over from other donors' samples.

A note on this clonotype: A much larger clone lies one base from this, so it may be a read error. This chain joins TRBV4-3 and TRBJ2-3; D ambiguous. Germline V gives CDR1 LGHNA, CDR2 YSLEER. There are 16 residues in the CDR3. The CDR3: CASSPEDSGDADTQCF. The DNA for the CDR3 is TGCGCCAGCAGCCCGGAAGACTCAGGAGACGCGGATACGCAGTGTTTT.

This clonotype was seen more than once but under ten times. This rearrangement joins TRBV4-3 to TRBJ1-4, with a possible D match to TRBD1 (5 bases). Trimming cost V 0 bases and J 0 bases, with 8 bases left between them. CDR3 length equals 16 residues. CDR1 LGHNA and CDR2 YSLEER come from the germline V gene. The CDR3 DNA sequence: TGCGCCAGCAGCCAAGATCAGGGAGCAACTAATGAAAAACTGTTTTTT. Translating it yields CASSQDQGATNEKLFF.

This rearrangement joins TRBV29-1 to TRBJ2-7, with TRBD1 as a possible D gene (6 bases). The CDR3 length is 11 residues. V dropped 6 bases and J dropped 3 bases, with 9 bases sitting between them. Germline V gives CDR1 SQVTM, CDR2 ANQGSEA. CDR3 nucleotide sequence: TGCAGCGTACAGGGCGACTACGAGCAGTACGTC. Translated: CSVQGDYEQYV.

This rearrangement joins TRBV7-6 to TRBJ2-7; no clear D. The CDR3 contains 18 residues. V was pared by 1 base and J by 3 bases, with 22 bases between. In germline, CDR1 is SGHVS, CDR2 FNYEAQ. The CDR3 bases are TGTGCCAGCAGCTTAGAACGGCAGGAAGGTCCCCTAGACTACGAGCAGTACTTC. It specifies CASSLERQEGPLDYEQYF.

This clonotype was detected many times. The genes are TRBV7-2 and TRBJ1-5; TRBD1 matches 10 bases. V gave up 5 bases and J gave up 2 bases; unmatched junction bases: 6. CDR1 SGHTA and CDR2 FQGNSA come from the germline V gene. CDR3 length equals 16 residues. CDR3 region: CASSTGTGEGNQPQHF. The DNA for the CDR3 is TGTGCCAGCAGCACGGGGACAGGGGAAGGCAATCAGCCCCAGCATTTT.

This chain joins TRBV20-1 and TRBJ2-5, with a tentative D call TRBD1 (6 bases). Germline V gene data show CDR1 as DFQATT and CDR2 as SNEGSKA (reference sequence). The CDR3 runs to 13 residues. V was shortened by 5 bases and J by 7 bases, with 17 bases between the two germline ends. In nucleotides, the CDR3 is TGCAGTGCTCTGGACAGAGAGAATTGGACCCAGTACTTC. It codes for CSALDRENWTQYF.

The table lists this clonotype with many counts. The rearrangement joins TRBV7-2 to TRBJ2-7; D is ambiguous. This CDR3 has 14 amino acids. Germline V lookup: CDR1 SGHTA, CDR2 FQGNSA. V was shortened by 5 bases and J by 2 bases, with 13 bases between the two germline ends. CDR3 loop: CASSPYGPPYEQYF. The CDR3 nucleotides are TGTGCCAGCAGCCCCTACGGCCCCCCCTACGAGCAGTACTTC.

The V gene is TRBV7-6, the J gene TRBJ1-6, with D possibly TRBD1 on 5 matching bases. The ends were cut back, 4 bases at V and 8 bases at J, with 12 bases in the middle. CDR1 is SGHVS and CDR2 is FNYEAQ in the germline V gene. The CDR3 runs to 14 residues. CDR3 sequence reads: CASSSREGYSPLHF. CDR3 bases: TGTGCCAGCAGCTCCCGGGAGGGGTATTCACCCCTCCACTTT.

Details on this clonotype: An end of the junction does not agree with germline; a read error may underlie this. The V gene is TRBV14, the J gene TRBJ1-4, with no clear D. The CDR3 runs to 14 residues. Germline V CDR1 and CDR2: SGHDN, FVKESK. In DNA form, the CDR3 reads TGTGTCAGCAGCCAAGAAGGCAGGAGAGAAAAACTGTTTTTT. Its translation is CVSSQEGRREKLFF. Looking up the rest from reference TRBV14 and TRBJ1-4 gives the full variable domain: EAGVTQFPSHSVIEKGQTVTLRCDPISGHDNLYWYRRVMGKEIKFLLHFVKESKQDESGMPNNRFLAERTGGTYSTLKVQPAELEDSGVYFCVSSQEGRREKLFFGSGTQLSVL.

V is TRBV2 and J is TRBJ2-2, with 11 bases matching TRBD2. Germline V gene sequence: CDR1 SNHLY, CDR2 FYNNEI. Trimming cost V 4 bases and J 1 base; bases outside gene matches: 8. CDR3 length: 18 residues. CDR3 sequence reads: CASSGSGGAVWNTGELFF. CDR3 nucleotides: TGTGCCAGCAGTGGTAGCGGGGGGGCCGTCTGGAACACCGGGGAGCTGTTTTTT.

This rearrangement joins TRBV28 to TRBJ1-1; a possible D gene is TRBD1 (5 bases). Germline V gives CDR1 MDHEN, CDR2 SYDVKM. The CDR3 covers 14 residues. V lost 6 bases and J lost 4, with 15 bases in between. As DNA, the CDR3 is TGTGCCAGCAGCCCGGGGGTGGGGGGCACTGAAGCTTTCTTT. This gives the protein CASSPGVGGTEAFF.

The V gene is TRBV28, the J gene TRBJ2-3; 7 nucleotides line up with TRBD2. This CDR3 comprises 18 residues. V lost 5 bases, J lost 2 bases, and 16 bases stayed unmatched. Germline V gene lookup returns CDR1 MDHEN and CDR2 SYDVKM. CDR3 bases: TGTGCCAGCAGTCCCGGCGGGGGAGGTAAAAGATTCACAGATACGCAGTATTTT. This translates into CASSPGGGGKRFTDTQYF.

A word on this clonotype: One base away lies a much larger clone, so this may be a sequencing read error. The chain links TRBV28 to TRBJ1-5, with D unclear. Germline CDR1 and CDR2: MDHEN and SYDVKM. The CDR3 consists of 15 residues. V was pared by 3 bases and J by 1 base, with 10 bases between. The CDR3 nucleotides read TGTGCCAGCAGTTTGCTTCAGGTGAGCAATCAGCCCCAGCATTTT. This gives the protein CASSLLQVSNQPQHF.

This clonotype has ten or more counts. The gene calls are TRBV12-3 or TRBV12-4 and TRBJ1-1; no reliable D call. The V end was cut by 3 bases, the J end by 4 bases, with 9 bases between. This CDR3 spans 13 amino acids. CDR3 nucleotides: TGTGCCAGCAGTTTCGGTCCGTCCACTGAAGCTTTCTTT. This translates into CASSFGPSTEAFF.

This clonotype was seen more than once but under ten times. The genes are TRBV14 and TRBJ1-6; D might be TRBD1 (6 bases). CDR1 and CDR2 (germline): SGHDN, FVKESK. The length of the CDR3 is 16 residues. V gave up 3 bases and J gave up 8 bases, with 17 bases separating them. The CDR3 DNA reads TGTGCCAGCAGCCACGGATACGGGGGCGCGTATTCACCCCTCCACTTT. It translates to CASSHGYGGAYSPLHF.

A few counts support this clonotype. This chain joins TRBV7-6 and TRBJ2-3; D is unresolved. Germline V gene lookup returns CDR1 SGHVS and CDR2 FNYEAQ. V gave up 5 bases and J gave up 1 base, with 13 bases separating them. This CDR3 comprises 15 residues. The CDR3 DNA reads TGTGCCAGCAGCCCATTCAAGAGCGGCACAGATACGCAGTATTTT. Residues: CASSPFKSGTDTQYF.

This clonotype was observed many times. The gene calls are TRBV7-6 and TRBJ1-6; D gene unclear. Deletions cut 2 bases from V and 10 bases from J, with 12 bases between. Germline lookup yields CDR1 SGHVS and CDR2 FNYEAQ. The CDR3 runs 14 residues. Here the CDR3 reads CASSLSSGNSPLHF. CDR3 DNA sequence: TGTGCCAGCAGCTTAAGTAGCGGCAACTCACCCCTCCACTTT.

The CDR3 region is CATSRVRQGFNEQFF. CDR3 bases: TGTGCCACCAGCAGAGTTCGACAGGGGTTCAATGAGCAGTTCTTC. This chain connects TRBV15 to TRBJ2-1; TRBD1 aligns across 8 bases. Germline assignment: CDR1 LNHNV and CDR2 YYDKDF (reference sequence). V shed 1 base, J shed 6 bases, and the junction held 5 bases outside the gene matches. The CDR3 consists of 15 residues.

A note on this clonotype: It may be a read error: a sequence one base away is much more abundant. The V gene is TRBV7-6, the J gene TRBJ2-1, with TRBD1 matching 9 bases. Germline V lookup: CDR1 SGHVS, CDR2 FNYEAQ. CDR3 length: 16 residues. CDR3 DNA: TGTGCCAGCAGCCAAGAACAGGGGGCCGGCTACAATAAGCAGTTCTTC. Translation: CASSQEQGAGYNKQFF.

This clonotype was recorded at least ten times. The CDR3: CASTDRFNYGYTF. CDR3 DNA sequence: TGTGCCAGCACCGATCGATTTAACTATGGCTACACCTTC. This sequence joins TRBV11-1 and TRBJ1-2, with no clear D. The CDR3 loop spans 13 amino acids. Trimming left V 7 bases short and J 1 base short, with 10 bases between. Germline V gene sequence: CDR1 SGHAT, CDR2 FQDESV (reference sequence).

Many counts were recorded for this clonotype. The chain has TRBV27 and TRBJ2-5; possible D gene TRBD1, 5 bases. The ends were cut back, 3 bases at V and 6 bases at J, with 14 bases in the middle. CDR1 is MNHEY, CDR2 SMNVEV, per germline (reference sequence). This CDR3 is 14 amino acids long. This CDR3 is CASSFSREKKTQYF. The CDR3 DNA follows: TGTGCCAGCAGTTTTTCCAGGGAAAAAAAGACCCAGTACTTC.